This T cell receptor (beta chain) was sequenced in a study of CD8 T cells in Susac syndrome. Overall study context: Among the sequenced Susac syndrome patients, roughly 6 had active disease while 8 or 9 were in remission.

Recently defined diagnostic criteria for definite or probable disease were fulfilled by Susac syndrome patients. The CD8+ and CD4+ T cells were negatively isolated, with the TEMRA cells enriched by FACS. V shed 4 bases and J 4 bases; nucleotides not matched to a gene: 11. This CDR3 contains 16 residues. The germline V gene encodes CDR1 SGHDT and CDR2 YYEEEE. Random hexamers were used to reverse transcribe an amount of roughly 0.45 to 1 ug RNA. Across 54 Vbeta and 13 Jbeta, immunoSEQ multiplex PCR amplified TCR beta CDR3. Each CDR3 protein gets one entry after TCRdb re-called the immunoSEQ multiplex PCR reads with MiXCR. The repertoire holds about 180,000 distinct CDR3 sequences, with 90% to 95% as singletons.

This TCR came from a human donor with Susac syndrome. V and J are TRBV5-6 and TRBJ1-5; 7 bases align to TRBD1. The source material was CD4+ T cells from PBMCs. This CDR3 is CASSREGGWENQPQHF. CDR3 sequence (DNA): TGTGCCAGCAGCAGGGAAGGGGGCTGGGAGAATCAGCCCCAGCATTTT.